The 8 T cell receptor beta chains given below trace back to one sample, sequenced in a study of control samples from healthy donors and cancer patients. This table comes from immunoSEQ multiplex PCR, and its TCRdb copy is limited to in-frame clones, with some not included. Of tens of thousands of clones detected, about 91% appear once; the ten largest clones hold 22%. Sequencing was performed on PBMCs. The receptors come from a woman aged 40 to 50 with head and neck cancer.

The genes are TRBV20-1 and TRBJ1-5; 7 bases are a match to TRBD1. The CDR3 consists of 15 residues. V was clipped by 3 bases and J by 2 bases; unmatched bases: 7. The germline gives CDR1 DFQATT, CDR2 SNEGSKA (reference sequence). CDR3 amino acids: CSASKGAGGNQPQHF. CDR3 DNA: TGCAGTGCTAGTAAGGGGGCGGGGGGCAATCAGCCCCAGCATTTT.

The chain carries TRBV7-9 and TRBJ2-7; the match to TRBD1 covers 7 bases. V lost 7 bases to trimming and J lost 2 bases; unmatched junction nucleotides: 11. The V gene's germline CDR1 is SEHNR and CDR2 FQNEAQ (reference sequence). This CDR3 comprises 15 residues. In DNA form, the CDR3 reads TGTGCCAGCACCTTGACGACAGGGAAGACCTACGAGCAGTACTTC. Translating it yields CASTLTTGKTYEQYF. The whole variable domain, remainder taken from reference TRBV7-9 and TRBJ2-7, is DTGVSQNPRHKITKRGQNVTFRCDPISEHNRLYWYRQTLGQGPEFLTYFQNEAQLEKSRLLSDRFSAERPKGSFSTLEIQRTEQGDSAMYLCASTLTTGKTYEQYFGPGTRLTVT.

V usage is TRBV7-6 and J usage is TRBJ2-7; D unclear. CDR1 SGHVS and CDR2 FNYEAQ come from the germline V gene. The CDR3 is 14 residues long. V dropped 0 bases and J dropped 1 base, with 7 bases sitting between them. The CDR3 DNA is TGTGCCAGCAGCTTAGCCGTCAGTTCCTACGAGCAGTACTTC. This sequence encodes CASSLAVSSYEQYF. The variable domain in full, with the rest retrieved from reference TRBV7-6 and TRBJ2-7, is GAGVSQSPRYKVTKRGQDVALRCDPISGHVSLYWYRQALGQGPEFLTYFNYEAQQDKSGLPNDRFSAERPEGSISTLTIQRTEQRDSAMYRCASSLAVSSYEQYFGPGTRLTVT.

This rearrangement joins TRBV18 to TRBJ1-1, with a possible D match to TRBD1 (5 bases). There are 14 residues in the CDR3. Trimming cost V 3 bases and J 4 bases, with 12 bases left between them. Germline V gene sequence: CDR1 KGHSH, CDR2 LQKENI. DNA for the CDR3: TGTGCCAGCTCACCGGGGCAGGAGAGCACTGAAGCTTTCTTT. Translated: CASSPGQESTEAFF.

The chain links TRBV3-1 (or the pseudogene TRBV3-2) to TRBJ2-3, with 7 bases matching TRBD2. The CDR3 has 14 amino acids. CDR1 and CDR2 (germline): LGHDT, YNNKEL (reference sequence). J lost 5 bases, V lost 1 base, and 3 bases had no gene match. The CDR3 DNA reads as TGTGCCAGCAGCCAAGGACTAGCACAAGATACGCAGTATTTT. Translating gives CASSQGLAQDTQYF.

In nucleotides, the CDR3 is TGTGCCAGCAGTGAAGGTGGTGGCTACACCTTC. This translates into CASSEGGGYTF. The chain carries TRBV6-1 and TRBJ1-2; D is unresolved. This CDR3 is built from 11 residues. In germline, CDR1 is MNHNS, CDR2 SASEGT. The ends were cut back, 1 base at V and 7 bases at J, with 4 bases in the middle.

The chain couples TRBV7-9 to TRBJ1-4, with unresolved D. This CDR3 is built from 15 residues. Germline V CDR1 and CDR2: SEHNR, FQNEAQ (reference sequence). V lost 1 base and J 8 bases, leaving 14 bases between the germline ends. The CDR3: CASSLVTLRGEKLFF. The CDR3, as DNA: TGTGCCAGCAGCTTAGTGACCCTCCGAGGGGAAAAACTGTTTTTT.

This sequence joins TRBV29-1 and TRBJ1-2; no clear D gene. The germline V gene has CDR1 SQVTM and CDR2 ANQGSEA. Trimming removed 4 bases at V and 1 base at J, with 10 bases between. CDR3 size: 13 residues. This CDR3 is CSVVGQVNYGYTF. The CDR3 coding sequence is TGCAGCGTTGTGGGTCAGGTTAACTATGGCTACACCTTC.